This is a list of T cell receptor beta chains from one sample in a study of PD-L1 blockade in urothelial cancer. TCRdb's copy holds only in-frame clones and misses some; the assay was immunoSEQ multiplex PCR. The sample consists of about 95,000 clones, more than 75% of them appearing once. The specimen comprised PBMCs, sampled around atezolizumab (anti-PD-L1) treatment. The receptor source for this set is a man aged 60 to 75 with urothelial cancer. Each CDR3 is given with its conserved first and last residue. Each record gives: CDR3 DNA, CDR3 protein, clone size, D gene, V gene, J gene. A D gene is named only where the DNA matches it firmly. Some rows have no size entry. The others give once, few or many, or a class for an expanded clone.

DNA: TGTGCCATCAGCCCCGGGACAGGGGGCCAAGGCTACACCTTC; CDR3: CAISPGTGGQGYTF; size: .; D: TRBD1; V: TRBV10-3; J: TRBJ1-2
DNA: TGTGCCATCAGTGAGGGGGCAGGAGGGTACGAGCAGTACTTC; CDR3: CAISEGAGGYEQYF; size: .; D: .; V: TRBV10-3; J: TRBJ2-7
DNA: TGTGCCAGCAGTTCAGCCTTAGAGGCAGATACGCAGTATTTT; CDR3: CASSSALEADTQYF; size: once; D: .; V: TRBV27; J: TRBJ2-3
DNA: TGCGCCAGCAGTCCTTACATTTCACTAGCGGGGGAATTTAGCACAGATACGCAGTATTTT; CDR3: CASSPYISLAGEFSTDTQYF; size: .; D: TRBD2; V: TRBV5-1; J: TRBJ2-3
DNA: TGCGCCAGCAGCTTCCAAACAGGGGAATATGGTGAGCAGTTCTTC; CDR3: CASSFQTGEYGEQFF; size: few; D: TRBD1; V: TRBV5-1; J: TRBJ2-1
DNA: TGTGCCAGCAGTGAATACGAGGGCCGCTACGAGCAGTACTTC; CDR3: CASSEYEGRYEQYF; size: .; D: .; V: TRBV2; J: TRBJ2-7
DNA: TGTGCCAGCTCATCTCTCCGGATAGCGGGGGGGCAGGGCACAGATACGCAGTATTTT; CDR3: CASSSLRIAGGQGTDTQYF; size: .; D: TRBD2; V: TRBV18; J: TRBJ2-3
DNA: TGCGCCAGCAGCCAAGATTTGGCAGGGGGAGAGACCCAGTACTTC; CDR3: CASSQDLAGGETQYF; size: .; D: TRBD1; V: TRBV4-3; J: TRBJ2-5
DNA: TGTGCCAGCAGCTTAGGGCCTGCCGAGCAGTACTTC; CDR3: CASSLGPAEQYF; size: once; D: .; V: TRBV11-3; J: TRBJ2-7
DNA: TGTGCCAGCAGCCAAGATCTTAGGGCAGCGGGCAGCTCCTACGAGCAGTACTTC; CDR3: CASSQDLRAAGSSYEQYF; size: .; D: .; V: TRBV4-2; J: TRBJ2-7
DNA: TGTGCCAGCAGCCCCCGGGACACCAGCTCCTACGAGCAGTACTTC; CDR3: CASSPRDTSSYEQYF; size: .; D: .; V: TRBV12-1; J: TRBJ2-7
DNA: TGTGCCAGCAGCTCCTCTTTATTGGCGGGGGTGACAGATACGCAGTATTTT; CDR3: CASSSSLLAGVTDTQYF; size: .; D: TRBD2; V: TRBV11-3; J: TRBJ2-3
DNA: TGTGCCTGGAGTGTACGAGTGGGGGGTGAGCCCCAGCATTTT; CDR3: CAWSVRVGGEPQHF; size: .; D: .; V: TRBV30; J: TRBJ1-5
DNA: TGTGCCAGCAGTGACGATCCGGGATACTCCTACGAGCAGTACTTC; CDR3: CASSDDPGYSYEQYF; size: .; D: .; V: TRBV6-4; J: TRBJ2-7
DNA: TGTGCCAGCAGTGGAACCGGGACATACAAAGCTTTCTTT; CDR3: CASSGTGTYKAFF; size: .; D: .; V: TRBV28; J: TRBJ1-1